The 9 T cell receptor beta chains below come from one sample, sequenced in a study of T cell responses to AZD1222 COVID-19 vaccine (dated by TCRdb to the early 2020s). Explained via the paper, the time point label denotes: baseline before first vaccination. Library construction relied on the immunoSEQ multiplex PCR assay. The immuneACCESS repertoire file appears here via TCRdb, limited to in-frame rearrangements. These files lack a portion of the clones; in checked studies, under half of the deficit traces to unresolved V genes, and the cause of the others is not known. The sample table holds some 100,000 clones, of which 88% were seen once. Of the sample, roughly a sixth is held by the ten largest clones. This sample comprised peripheral blood, obtained on day 0 of AZD1222 vaccination. These receptors all come from an adult in good health.

The V gene is TRBV4-1, the J gene TRBJ1-4, with a weak D call TRBD1 (5 bases). Deletions cut 2 bases from V and 8 bases from J, with 18 bases between. This CDR3 region has 16 residues. Germline CDR1 is MGHRA and CDR2 is YSYEKL. The CDR3 DNA follows: TGCGCCAGCAGCCAAACTGGGACGGGCCTTTGGGAAAAACTGTTTTTT. It is translated as CASSQTGTGLWEKLFF.

The rearrangement joins TRBV2 to TRBJ2-7, with TRBD1 identical over 7 bases. The V and J ends lost 5 bases and 6 bases, in that order; junction bases with no gene match: 4. CDR3 size: 12 residues. Germline CDR1 and CDR2: SNHLY and FYNNEI. The CDR3 DNA follows: TGTGCCAGCAGTCACAGGGGTGGCGAGCAGTACGTC. Translating gives CASSHRGGEQYV.

The chain has TRBV6-5 and TRBJ1-1, with D uncertain. CDR1 is MNHEY and CDR2 is SVGAGI in the germline V gene. The CDR3 covers 14 residues. V was pared by 4 bases and J by 1 base, with 10 bases between. CDR3 residues: CASSSLIENTEAFF. CDR3 DNA: TGTGCCAGCAGTTCGTTGATTGAGAACACTGAAGCTTTCTTT.

The chain recombines TRBV9 with TRBJ1-1; 11 bases fit TRBD1. CDR1 and CDR2 from the germline V gene are SGDLS and YYNGEE. The V and J ends lost 3 bases and 5 bases, in that order; junction bases with no gene match: 3. The CDR3 contains 14 residues. The CDR3 region is CASSAGQGGTEAFF. In DNA form, the CDR3 reads TGTGCCAGCAGCGCGGGACAGGGGGGGACTGAAGCTTTCTTT. Complete variable domain (other parts from reference TRBV9 and TRBJ1-1): DSGVTQTPKHLITATGQRVTLRCSPRSGDLSVYWYQQSLDQGLQFLIQYYNGEERAKGNILERFSAQQFPDLHSELNLSSLELGDSALYFCASSAGQGGTEAFFGQGTRLTVV.

This chain uses TRBV4-3 with TRBJ1-4, with D possibly being TRBD1 (5 bases). The V end lost 2 bases, the J end lost 8 bases, and 18 bases lay between the germline ends. The CDR3 totals 16 residues. In germline, CDR1 is LGHNA, CDR2 YSLEER. CDR3 region: CASSQLLPGSKEKLFF. CDR3 DNA: TGCGCCAGCAGCCAACTCCTCCCAGGGTCGAAGGAAAAACTGTTTTTT.

This chain joins TRBV6-2 or TRBV6-3 and TRBJ2-3; 14 bases line up with TRBD2. The length of the CDR3 is 17 residues. The ends lost 5 bases at V and 4 bases at J; junction bases unmatched: 8. Germline V gene lookup returns CDR1 MNHEY and CDR2 SVGEGT. The DNA of the CDR3 is TGTGCCAGCAGTCCCGCAGGGACTAGCGGGAGCGCAGATACGCAGTATTTT. Its translation is CASSPAGTSGSADTQYF.

The chain uses TRBV19 and TRBJ1-1; TRBD1 matches at 12 bases. Unmatched junction bases numbered 7, after V lost 5 bases and J lost 3 bases. Per germline, CDR1 LNHDA and CDR2 SQIVND (reference sequence). CDR3 length: 16 amino acids. DNA for the CDR3: TGTGCCAGTAGTCCGAGGGACAGGGGGCAGTACACTGAAGCTTTCTTT. This sequence encodes CASSPRDRGQYTEAFF.

V usage is TRBV5-4 and J usage is TRBJ1-2, with D maybe TRBD1 (5 bases). CDR1 and CDR2 from the germline V gene are SGHNT and YYREEE (reference sequence). V lost 0 bases and J 9 bases, leaving 12 bases between the germline ends. This CDR3 spans 13 amino acids. CDR3 loop: CASSLERGTSYTF. CDR3 DNA sequence: TGTGCCAGCAGCTTGGAACGGGGGACCAGCTACACCTTC.

The chain recombines TRBV5-5 with TRBJ2-1; 7 positions agree with TRBD2. Per the germline V gene, CDR1 is SGHKS and CDR2 is YYEKEE (reference sequence). The CDR3 runs 15 residues. V lost 2 bases and J lost 5; bases outside the gene matches: 7. The CDR3 nucleotides read TGTGCCAGCAGCTTAACCTCGACTAGCCACAATGAGCAGTTCTTC. Translating it yields CASSLTSTSHNEQFF.